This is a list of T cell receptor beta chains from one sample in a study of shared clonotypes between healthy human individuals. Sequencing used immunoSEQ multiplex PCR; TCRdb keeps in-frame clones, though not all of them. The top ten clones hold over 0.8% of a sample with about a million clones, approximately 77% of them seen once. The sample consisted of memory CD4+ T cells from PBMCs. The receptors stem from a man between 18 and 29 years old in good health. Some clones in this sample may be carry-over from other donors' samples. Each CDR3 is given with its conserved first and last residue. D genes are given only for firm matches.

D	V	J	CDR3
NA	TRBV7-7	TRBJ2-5	CASSFGVKETQYF
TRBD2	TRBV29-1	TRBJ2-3	CSAGSREDEGQYF
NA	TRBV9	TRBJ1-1	CASSIGLPSTEAFF
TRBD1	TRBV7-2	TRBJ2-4	CASSTQGQGNIQYF
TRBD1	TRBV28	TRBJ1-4	CASSSTGTGGEDGFNEKLFF
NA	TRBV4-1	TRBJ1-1	CASSQPDDLGWAGRTEAFF
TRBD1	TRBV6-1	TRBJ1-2	CASSEWTGPQYGYTF
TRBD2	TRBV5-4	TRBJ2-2	CASSYAGTGGTGELFF
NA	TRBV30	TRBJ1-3	CAWSGPLGNTIYF
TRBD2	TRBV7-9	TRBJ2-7	CASSLDTGGDEQYF
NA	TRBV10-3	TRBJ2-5	CAISEYRLETQYF
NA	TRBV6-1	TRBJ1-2	CASRVPGTNYGYTF
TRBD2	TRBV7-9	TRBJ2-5	CASSLHPAGGQETQYF
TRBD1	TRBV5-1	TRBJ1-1	CASSLGTGHTEAFF
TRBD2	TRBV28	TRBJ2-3	CASKGQTSVVHTQYF
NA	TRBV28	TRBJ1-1	CASSLKGSAHTEAFF
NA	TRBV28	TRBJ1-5	CASSWGGQPQHF
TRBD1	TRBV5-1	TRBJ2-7	CASSLVQGRGEQYF
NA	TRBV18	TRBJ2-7	CASSPSIDPYEQYF
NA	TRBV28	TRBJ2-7	CASSSTGVLNEQYF
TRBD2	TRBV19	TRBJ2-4	CASSLSAGGAKNIQYF
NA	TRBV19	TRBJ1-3	CASSIGGPDAGNTIYF
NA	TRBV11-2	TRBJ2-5	CASSLSITVGTQYF
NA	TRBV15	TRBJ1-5	CATSRGRSEGQPQHF
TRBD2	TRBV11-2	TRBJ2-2	CASSLSGSGTGELFF
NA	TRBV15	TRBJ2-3	CATSRGSTYSTDTQYF
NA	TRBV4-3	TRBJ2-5	CASSHIRFQETQYF
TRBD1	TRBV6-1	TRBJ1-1	CASTRDRGRREAFF
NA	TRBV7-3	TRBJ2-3	CASSLHRGLDTQYF
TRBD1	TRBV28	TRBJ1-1	CASSQRQGPAFF
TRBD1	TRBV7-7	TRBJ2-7	CASSVDRGREQYF
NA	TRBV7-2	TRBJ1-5	CASSPSQSNQPQHF
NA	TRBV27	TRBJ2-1	CASSSSRGSMGSYNEQFF
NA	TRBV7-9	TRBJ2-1	CASSLTRAEQFF
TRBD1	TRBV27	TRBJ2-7	CASTIAGTGGSYEQYF
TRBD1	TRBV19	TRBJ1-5	CASRVPGQGGQPQHF
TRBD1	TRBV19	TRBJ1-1	CASSIGTGGQNTEAFF
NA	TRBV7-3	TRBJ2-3	CASSKLARGDTQYF
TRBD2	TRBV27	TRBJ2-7	CASSFGAGAGAEQYF
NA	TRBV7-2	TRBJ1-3	CASSPVGDTIYF
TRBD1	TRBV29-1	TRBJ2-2	CSVRQGATTGELFF
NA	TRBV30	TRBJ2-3	CAWRAKGSTDTQYF